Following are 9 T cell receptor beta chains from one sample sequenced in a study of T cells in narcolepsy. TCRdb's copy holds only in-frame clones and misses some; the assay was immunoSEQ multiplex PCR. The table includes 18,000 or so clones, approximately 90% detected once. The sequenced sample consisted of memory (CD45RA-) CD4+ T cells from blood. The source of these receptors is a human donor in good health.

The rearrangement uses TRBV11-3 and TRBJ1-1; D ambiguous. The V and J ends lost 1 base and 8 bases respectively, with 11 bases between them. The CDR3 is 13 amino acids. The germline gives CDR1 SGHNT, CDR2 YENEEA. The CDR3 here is CASSLAIIAEAFF. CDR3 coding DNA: TGTGCCAGCAGCTTAGCTATCATAGCGGAAGCTTTCTTT.

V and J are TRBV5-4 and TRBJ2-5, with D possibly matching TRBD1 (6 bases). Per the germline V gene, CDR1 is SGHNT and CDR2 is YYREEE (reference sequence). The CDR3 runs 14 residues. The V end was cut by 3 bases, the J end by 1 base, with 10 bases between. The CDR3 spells CASSSRTAQETQYF. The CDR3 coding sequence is TGTGCCAGCAGCTCTAGGACAGCCCAAGAGACCCAGTACTTC.

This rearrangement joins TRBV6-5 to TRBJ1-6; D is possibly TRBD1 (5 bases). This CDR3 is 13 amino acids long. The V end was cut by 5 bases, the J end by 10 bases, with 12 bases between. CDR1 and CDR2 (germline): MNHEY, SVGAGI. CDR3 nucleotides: TGTGCCAGCAGTGATGGGGGTCAATCACCCCTCCACTTT. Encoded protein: CASSDGGQSPLHF.

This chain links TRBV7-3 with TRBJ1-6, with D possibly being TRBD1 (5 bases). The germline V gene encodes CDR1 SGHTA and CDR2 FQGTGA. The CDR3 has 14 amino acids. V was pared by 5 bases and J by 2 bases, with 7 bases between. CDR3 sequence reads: CASSQGPYNSPLHF. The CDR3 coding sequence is TGTGCCAGCAGCCAGGGACCCTATAATTCACCCCTCCACTTT. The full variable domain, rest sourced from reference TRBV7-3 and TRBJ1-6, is GAGVSQTPSNKVTEKGKYVELRCDPISGHTALYWYRQSLGQGPEFLIYFQGTGAADDSGLPNDRFFAVRPEGSVSTLKIQRTERGDSAVYLCASSQGPYNSPLHFGNGTRLTVT.

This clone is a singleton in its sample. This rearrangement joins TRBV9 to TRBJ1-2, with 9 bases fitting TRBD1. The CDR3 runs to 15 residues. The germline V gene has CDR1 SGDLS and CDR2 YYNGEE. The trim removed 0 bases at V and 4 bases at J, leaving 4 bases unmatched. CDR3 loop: CASSVEGQGLYGYTF. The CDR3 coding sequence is TGTGCCAGCAGCGTAGAGGGACAGGGACTCTATGGCTACACCTTC.

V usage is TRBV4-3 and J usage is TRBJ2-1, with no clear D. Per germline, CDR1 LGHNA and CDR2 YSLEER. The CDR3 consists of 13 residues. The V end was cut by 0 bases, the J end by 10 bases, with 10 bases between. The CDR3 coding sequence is TGCGCCAGCAGCCAAGAATTAATAGGGGAGCAGTTCTTC. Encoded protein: CASSQELIGEQFF.

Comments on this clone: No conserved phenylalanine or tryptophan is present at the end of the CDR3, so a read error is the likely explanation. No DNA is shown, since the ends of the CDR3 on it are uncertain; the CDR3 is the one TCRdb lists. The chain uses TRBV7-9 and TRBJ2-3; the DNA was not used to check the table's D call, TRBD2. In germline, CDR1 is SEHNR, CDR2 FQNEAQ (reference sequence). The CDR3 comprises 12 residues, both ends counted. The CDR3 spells CASSLGFSGLAE.

The CDR3 reads CASTVLLATDTQYF. The CDR3 nucleotides are TGTGCCAGCACAGTCCTCCTCGCGACAGATACGCAGTATTTT. This sequence joins TRBV6-1 and TRBJ2-3; D is undetermined. The germline V gene encodes CDR1 MNHNS and CDR2 SASEGT. The CDR3 contains 14 residues. The V gene lost 7 bases and the J gene lost 3 bases, with 14 bases spanning the gap.

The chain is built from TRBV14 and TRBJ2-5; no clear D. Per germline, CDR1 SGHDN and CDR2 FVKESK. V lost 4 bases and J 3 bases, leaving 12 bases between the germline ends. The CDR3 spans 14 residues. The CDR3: CASSRLFGEETQYF. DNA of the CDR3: TGTGCCAGCAGCCGGCTCTTTGGTGAAGAGACCCAGTACTTC.